The 11 T cell receptor beta chains given below trace back to one sample, sequenced in a study of T cells in Graves' hyperthyroidism and ophthalmopathy. The CDR3 regions of TCR beta were amplified from RNA transcripts. TCR CDR3 regions were first amplified by RT-PCR with HTBI primers. TCRdb reprocessed the multiplex PCR reads with MiXCR, giving one entry per CDR3 protein. Of 700,000 to 850,000 distinct CDR3 sequences listed, around 40% are singletons. Sequenced input: blood. These receptors came from a woman in her forties with Graves' hyperthyroidism.

This clonotype was counted only a few times. The CDR3 coding sequence is TGTGCCAGCAGCTTAGGTCTAGCCCCCTACGAGCAGTACTTC. Amino acids: CASSLGLAPYEQYF. The J gene is TRBJ2-7, the V gene TRBV7-8, with D perhaps matching TRBD2 (5 bases). The germline CDR1 and CDR2 sequences are SGHVS and FQNEAQ. CDR3 size: 14 residues. Trimming stripped 1 base from V and 2 bases from J, with 9 bases between. Drawing the rest from reference TRBV7-8 and TRBJ2-7, the complete variable domain is GAGVSQSPRYKVAKRGQDVALRCDPISGHVSLFWYQQALGQGPEFLTYFQNEAQLDKSGLPSDRFFAERPEGSVSTLKIQRTQQEDSAVYLCASSLGLAPYEQYFGPGTRLTVT.

The V gene is TRBV27, the J gene TRBJ1-2, with a possible D match to TRBD1 (6 bases). The CDR3 totals 14 residues. The germline gives CDR1 MNHEY, CDR2 SMNVEV (reference sequence). V was shortened by 8 bases and J by 7 bases, with 20 bases between the two germline ends. The CDR3: CASGGQTLLGGYTF. CDR3 nucleotide sequence: TGTGCCAGCGGAGGACAGACCCTTCTAGGTGGCTACACCTTC.

The CDR3 DNA follows: TGTGCCAGCAGTATCTGGACTCTTAATCAGCCCCAGCATTTT. Translating gives CASSIWTLNQPQHF. This rearrangement joins TRBV6-1 to TRBJ1-5; D is undetermined. The CDR3 is 14 residues long. Germline V lookup: CDR1 MNHNS, CDR2 SASEGT. V was trimmed by 5 bases and J by 4 bases, leaving 12 bases between them.

CDR3 DNA: TGTGCCAGCACTTTGGCCTACGAGCAGTACTTC. Protein sequence: CASTLAYEQYF. The rearrangement links TRBV7-9 to TRBJ2-7; D remains ambiguous. This CDR3 contains 11 residues. Germline CDR1 SEHNR, CDR2 FQNEAQ (reference sequence). Trimming stripped 7 bases from V and 2 bases from J, with 6 bases between.

In its sample, this clonotype was seen many times. The chain links TRBV7-9 to TRBJ1-4; D might be TRBD1 (6 bases). Germline lookup yields CDR1 SEHNR and CDR2 FQNEAQ (reference sequence). This CDR3 comprises 13 residues. V dropped 4 bases and J dropped 5 bases, with 8 bases sitting between them. The CDR3 loop reads CASSWTENEKLFF. CDR3 coding DNA: TGTGCCAGCAGCTGGACAGAGAATGAAAAACTGTTTTTT.

The chain combines TRBV4-3 with TRBJ1-5; D is uncertain. The germline gives CDR1 LGHNA, CDR2 YSLEER. This CDR3 has 14 amino acids. Trimming left V 0 bases short and J 4 bases short, with 7 bases between. The CDR3 sequence is CASSQDILNQPQHF. In DNA form, the CDR3 reads TGCGCCAGCAGCCAAGATATCTTGAATCAGCCCCAGCATTTT.

The rearrangement uses TRBV12-3 or TRBV12-4 and TRBJ1-2, with 9 bases matching TRBD1. The V and J ends lost 3 bases and 5 bases, in that order; junction bases with no gene match: 10. This CDR3 contains 16 residues. The CDR3 sequence is CASSLTHRGPEYGYTF. In nucleotides, the CDR3 is TGTGCCAGCAGTTTGACCCACAGGGGGCCGGAATATGGCTACACCTTC.

This clonotype was picked up many times. The chain joins TRBV20-1 to TRBJ2-7; D remains unclear. Germline lookup yields CDR1 DFQATT and CDR2 SNEGSKA (reference sequence). Trimming cost V 1 base and J 1 base, with 8 bases left between them. This CDR3 has 13 residues. In nucleotides, the CDR3 is TGCAGTGCTAGAGGGAGAAGGTCCTACGAGCAGTACTTC. It encodes CSARGRRSYEQYF.

The V gene is TRBV7-2, the J gene TRBJ1-1, with D unclear. CDR3 length: 13 residues. Germline V gives CDR1 SGHTA, CDR2 FQGNSA. Trimming took 8 bases from V and 3 from J, leaving 13 bases between them. This CDR3 is CASCRWEDTEAFF. The CDR3 DNA sequence: TGTGCCAGCTGTCGGTGGGAGGACACTGAAGCTTTCTTT.

The J gene is TRBJ2-7, the V gene TRBV6-6, with 8 bases fitting TRBD2. The trim removed 6 bases at V and 6 bases at J, leaving 10 bases unmatched. The V gene's germline CDR1 is MNHNY and CDR2 SVGAGI (reference sequence). The CDR3 consists of 14 residues. The CDR3 here is CASSQFVAGREQYF. For the CDR3, the DNA is TGTGCCAGCAGCCAGTTCGTAGCGGGACGCGAGCAGTACTTC.

The rearrangement uses TRBV6-5 and TRBJ1-1, with D hard to call. CDR3 length: 13 amino acids. The germline gives CDR1 MNHEY, CDR2 SVGAGI. The V gene lost 4 bases and the J gene lost 4 bases, with 10 bases spanning the gap. Written as DNA, the CDR3 is TGTGCCAGCAGTTCCCTGGGGAGCACTGAAGCTTTCTTT. Translated: CASSSLGSTEAFF.